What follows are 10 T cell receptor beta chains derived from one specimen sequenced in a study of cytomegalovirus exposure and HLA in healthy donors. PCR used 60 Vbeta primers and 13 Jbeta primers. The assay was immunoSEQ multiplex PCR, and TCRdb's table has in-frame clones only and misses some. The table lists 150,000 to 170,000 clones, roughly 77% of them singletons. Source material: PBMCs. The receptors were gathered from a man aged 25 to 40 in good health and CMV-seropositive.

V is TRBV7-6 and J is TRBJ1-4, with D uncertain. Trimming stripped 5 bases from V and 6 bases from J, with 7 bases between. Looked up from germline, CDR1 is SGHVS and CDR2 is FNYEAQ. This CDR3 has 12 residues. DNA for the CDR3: TGTGCCAGCAGCCCCCCGGATGAAAAACTGTTTTTT. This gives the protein CASSPPDEKLFF.

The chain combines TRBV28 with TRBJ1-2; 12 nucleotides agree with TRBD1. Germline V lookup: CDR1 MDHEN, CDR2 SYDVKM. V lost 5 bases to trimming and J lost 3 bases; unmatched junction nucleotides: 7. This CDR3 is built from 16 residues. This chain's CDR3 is CASSLPGTGGYYGYTF. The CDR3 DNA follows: TGTGCCAGCAGTCTCCCCGGGACAGGGGGCTACTATGGCTACACCTTC.

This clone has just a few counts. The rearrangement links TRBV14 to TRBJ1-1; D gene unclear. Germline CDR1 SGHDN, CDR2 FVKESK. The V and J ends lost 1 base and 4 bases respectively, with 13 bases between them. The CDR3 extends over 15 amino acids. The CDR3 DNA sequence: TGTGCCAGCAGCCAAGGGGGAGGACTGGCCACTGAAGCTTTCTTT. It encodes CASSQGGGLATEAFF.

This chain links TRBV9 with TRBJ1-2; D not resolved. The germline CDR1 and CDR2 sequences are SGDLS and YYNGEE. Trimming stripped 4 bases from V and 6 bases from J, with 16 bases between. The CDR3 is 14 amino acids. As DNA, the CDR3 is TGTGCCAGCAGCACTCGAGCGGGTGGCCATGGCTACACCTTC. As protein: CASSTRAGGHGYTF.

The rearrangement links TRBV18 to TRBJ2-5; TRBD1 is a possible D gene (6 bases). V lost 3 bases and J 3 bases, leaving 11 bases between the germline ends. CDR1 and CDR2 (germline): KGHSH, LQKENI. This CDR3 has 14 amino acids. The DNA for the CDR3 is TGTGCCAGCTCACCCCGGACAGATAAAGAGACCCAGTACTTC. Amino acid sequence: CASSPRTDKETQYF.

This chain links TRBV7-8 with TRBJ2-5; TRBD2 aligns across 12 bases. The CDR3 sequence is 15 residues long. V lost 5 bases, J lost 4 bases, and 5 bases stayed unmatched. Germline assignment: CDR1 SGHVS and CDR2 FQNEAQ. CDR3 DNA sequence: TGTGCCAGCAGCCGCGGACTAGCGGGGCGAGAGACCCAGTACTTC. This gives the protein CASSRGLAGRETQYF.

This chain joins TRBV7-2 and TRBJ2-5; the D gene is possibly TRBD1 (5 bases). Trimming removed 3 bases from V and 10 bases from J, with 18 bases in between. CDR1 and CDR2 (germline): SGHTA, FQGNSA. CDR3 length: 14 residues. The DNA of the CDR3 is TGTGCCAGCAGCTTCTTTTCGATGTTAGGGGACCAGTACTTC. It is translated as CASSFFSMLGDQYF.

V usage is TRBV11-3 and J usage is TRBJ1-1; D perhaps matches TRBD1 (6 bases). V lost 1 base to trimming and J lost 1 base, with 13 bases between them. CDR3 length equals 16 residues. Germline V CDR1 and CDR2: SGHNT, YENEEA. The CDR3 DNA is TGTGCCAGCAGCTTAGGGGGGACACGAGGGAACACTGAAGCTTTCTTT. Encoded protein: CASSLGGTRGNTEAFF.

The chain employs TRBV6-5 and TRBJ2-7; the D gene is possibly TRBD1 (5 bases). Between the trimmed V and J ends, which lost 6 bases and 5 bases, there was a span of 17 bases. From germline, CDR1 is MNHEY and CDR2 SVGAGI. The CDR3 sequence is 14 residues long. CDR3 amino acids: CASSRALIDNEQYF. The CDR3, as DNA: TGTGCCAGCAGCAGGGCCCTGATCGACAACGAGCAGTACTTC.

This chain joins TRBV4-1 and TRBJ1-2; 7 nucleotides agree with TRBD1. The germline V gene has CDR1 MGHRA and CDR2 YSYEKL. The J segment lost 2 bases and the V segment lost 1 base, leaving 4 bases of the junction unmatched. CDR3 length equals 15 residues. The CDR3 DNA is TGCGCCAGCAGCCAAGCAGGGGGGTCGAACTATGGCTACACCTTC. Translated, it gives CASSQAGGSNYGYTF.